The 4 T cell receptor beta chains in this list originate from one sample, sequenced in a study of long-term antiretroviral therapy in people with HIV. At survey level, the immunoSEQ assay was run in its v3.0 version. The method was immunoSEQ multiplex PCR; TCRdb's version includes in-frame clones alone and lacks a portion of them. This table holds some 22,000 clones, less than 85% found once. This specimen was unsorted PBMCs, taken at the start of antiretroviral therapy. These receptors came from a man aged 45 to 65 with HIV.

In this sample, this clone is medium-sized. This rearrangement joins TRBV15 to TRBJ2-2, with D uncertain. With 5 bases removed from V and 4 bases from J, the gap between germline ends came to 14 bases. Germline V gene lookup returns CDR1 LNHNV and CDR2 YYDKDF (reference sequence). This CDR3 has 15 amino acids. The CDR3 loop reads CATSRRSPGTGELFF. The CDR3 DNA follows: TGTGCCACCAGCCGACGATCTCCCGGCACCGGGGAGCTGTTTTTT.

V gene TRBV5-1 combines with J gene TRBJ2-7, with TRBD2 matching over 8 bases. The CDR3 has 15 amino acids. Germline CDR1 and CDR2: SGHRS and YFSETQ. V lost 4 bases to trimming and J lost 0 bases; unmatched junction nucleotides: 6. This CDR3 is CASSPSGGASYEQYF. The CDR3 DNA is TGCGCCAGCAGCCCCTCCGGGGGGGCCTCCTACGAGCAGTACTTC.

This chain connects TRBV28 to TRBJ1-1; D is unresolved. The CDR3 sequence is 11 residues long. CDR1 is MDHEN, CDR2 SYDVKM, per germline. The germline V and J ends were trimmed by 5 bases and 8 bases, with 9 bases remaining between them. The CDR3 DNA sequence: TGTGCCAGCAGTATAATGAGGGAAGCTTTCTTT. Protein product: CASSIMREAFF.

The chain links TRBV4-1 to TRBJ2-2; a possible D gene is TRBD2 (5 bases). The CDR3 has 14 amino acids. The V gene's germline CDR1 is MGHRA and CDR2 YSYEKL. The ends were cut back, 2 bases at V and 7 bases at J, with 11 bases in the middle. The CDR3 here is CASSQPGVGGELFF. CDR3 DNA: TGCGCCAGCAGCCAACCCGGGGTGGGCGGGGAGCTGTTTTTT.